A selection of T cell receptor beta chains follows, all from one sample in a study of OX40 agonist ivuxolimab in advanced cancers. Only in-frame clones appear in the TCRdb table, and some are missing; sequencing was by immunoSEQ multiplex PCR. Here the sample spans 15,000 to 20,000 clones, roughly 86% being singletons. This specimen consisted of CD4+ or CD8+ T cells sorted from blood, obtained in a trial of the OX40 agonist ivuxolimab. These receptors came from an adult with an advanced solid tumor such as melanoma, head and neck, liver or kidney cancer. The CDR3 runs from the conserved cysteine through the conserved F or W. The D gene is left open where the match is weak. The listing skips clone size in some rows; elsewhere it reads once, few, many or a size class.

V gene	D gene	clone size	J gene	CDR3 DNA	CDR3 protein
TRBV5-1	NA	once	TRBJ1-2	TGCGCCAGCAGCCCGGACAGCGTTTATGGCTACACCTTC	CASSPDSVYGYTF
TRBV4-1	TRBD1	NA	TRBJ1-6	TGCGCCAGCAGCCATCTAGGGCGGGACAGGCATTCACCCCTCCACTTT	CASSHLGRDRHSPLHF
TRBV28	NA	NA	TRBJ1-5	TGTGCCAGCAGTGCCAGAGGGGGCAATCAGCCCCAGCATTTT	CASSARGGNQPQHF
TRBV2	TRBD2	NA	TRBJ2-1	TGTGCCAGCAGTGAGGCCCTCGGGACTAACCCCTACAATGAGCAGTTCTTC	CASSEALGTNPYNEQFF
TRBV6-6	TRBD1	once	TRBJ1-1	TGTGCCGTGCGAGGGGGCGATCACACTGAAGCTTTCTTT	CAVRGGDHTEAFF
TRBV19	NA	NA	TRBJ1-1	TGTGCCAGTAGACCGGGACCTTCGAACACTGAAGCTTTCTTT	CASRPGPSNTEAFF
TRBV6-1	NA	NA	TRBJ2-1	TGTGCCAGCTCCCCTTCGCCCGTTCGTAATGAGCAGTTCTTC	CASSPSPVRNEQFF
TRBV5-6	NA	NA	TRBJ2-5	TGTGCCAGCAGTTATCCGGGAGTACGGGAGACCCAGTACTTC	CASSYPGVRETQYF
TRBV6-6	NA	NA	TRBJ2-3	TGTGCCAGCAGTTACCGTGTAGATACGCAGTATTTT	CASSYRVDTQYF
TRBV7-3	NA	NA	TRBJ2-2	TGTGCCAGCAGCTCCTCCTGGGAGAAAGGGGAGCTGTTTTTT	CASSSSWEKGELFF
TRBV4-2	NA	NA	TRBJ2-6	TGTGCCAGCAGCATTTATCCCAAAGGTTACAAGTCGGGCCAACGTCCTACTTTC	CASSIYPKGYKSGQRPTF
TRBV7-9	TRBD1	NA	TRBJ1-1	TGTGCCAGCAGCCAGGGGGGAGGTCGAACTGAAGCTTTCTTT	CASSQGGGRTEAFF
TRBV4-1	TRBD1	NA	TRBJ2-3	TGCGCCAGCAGCCCGGGGACAGGGGGCCTGACAGATACGCAGTATTTT	CASSPGTGGLTDTQYF
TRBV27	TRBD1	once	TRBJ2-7	TGTGCCAGCAGGCCCCCGGGACAGGGATCCGAGCAGTACTTC	CASRPPGQGSEQYF
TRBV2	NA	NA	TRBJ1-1	TGTGCCAGCAGCAGTGCCCGGTCAGGGGCATTAGCGGGTGAAGCTTTCTTT	CASSSARSGALAGEAFF
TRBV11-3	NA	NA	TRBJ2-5	TGTGCCAGCAGCCGGGCGGGCCAAGAGACCCAGTACTTC	CASSRAGQETQYF
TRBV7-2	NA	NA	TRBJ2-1	TGTGCCAGCAGCATAGCGAATGAGCAGTTCTTC	CASSIANEQFF
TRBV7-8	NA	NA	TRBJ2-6	TGTGCCAGCAGCTACAGGGACTCTGGGGCCAACGTCCTGACTTTC	CASSYRDSGANVLTF
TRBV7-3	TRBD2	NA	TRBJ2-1	TGTGCCAGCAGCTCCGAGGCGGGGGCCTACAATGAGCAGTTCTTC	CASSSEAGAYNEQFF
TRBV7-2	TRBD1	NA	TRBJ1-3	TGTGCCAGCAGCCCGAGGGACAGGGATTACTCTTTT	CASSPRDRDYSF
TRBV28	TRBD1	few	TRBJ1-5	TGTGCCAGCATAAGAACAGGGGTCGGTCAGCCCCAGCATTTT	CASIRTGVGQPQHF
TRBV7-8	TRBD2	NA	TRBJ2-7	TGTGCCAGCAGCTTACTCCCTAGCGGGAGCTCCTACGAGCAGTACTTC	CASSLLPSGSSYEQYF
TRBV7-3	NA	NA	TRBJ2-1	TGTGCCAGCAGCTTAGAAAGGGGACAGCAGTTCTTC	CASSLERGQQFF
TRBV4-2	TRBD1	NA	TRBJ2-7	TGTGCCAGCAGCCAAGGCAGCCAGGGGGTATTCTACGAGCAGTACTTC	CASSQGSQGVFYEQYF
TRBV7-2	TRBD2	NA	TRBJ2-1	TGTGCCAGCAGCTTAGGACTAGCGGGAAACAATGAGCAGTTCTTC	CASSLGLAGNNEQFF
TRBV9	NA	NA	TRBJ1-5	TGTGCCAGCAGCGTAGGCCCTGATAGTGGACAGCCCCAGCATTTT	CASSVGPDSGQPQHF
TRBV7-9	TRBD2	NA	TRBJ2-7	TGTGCCAGCAGCTTAGCGGGAGGGATCTCCTACGAGCAGTACTTC	CASSLAGGISYEQYF
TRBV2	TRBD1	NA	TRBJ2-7	TGTGCCAGCAGTTACAGGGGTGATTACGAGCAGTACTTC	CASSYRGDYEQYF
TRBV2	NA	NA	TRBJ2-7	TGTGCCAGCAGTGAAGCGCCGTTCTCAACCTACGAGCAGTACTTC	CASSEAPFSTYEQYF
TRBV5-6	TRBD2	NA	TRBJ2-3	TGTGCCAGCAGCTTGGGGCGGCTAGCGGGACCCCTTAGCACAGATACGCAGTATTTT	CASSLGRLAGPLSTDTQYF
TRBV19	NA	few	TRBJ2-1	TGTGCCAGTAGTATGGGACTGGACTACAATGAGCAGTTCTTC	CASSMGLDYNEQFF
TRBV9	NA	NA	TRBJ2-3	TGTGCCAGCAACACCGGACAGTTCACAGATACGCAGTATTTT	CASNTGQFTDTQYF
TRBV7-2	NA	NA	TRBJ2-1	TGTGCCAGCAGCTCTCGTTTGATGCGGGATGAGCAGTTCTTC	CASSSRLMRDEQFF
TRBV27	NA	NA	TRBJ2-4	TGTGCCAGCAGTTTATGGGCACAGGGCGCCAAAAACATTCAGTACTTC	CASSLWAQGAKNIQYF
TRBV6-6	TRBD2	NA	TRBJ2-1	TGTGCCAGCAGTGTAACTAGCGGGACCTACAATGAGCAGTTCTTC	CASSVTSGTYNEQFF
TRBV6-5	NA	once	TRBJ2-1	TGTGCCAGCAGTTATCAAGGCCGGGGCACGCAGTTCTTC	CASSYQGRGTQFF
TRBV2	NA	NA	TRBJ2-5	TGTGCCAGCCTCCTGGAGGTGGAGACCCAGTACTTC	CASLLEVETQYF
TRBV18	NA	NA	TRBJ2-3	TGTGCCAGCTCATCCAACGGGGGCAGCACAGATACGCAGTATTTT	CASSSNGGSTDTQYF
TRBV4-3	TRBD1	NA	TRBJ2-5	TGCGCCAGCAGCCAGGACAGGGTGGAGACCCAGTACTTC	CASSQDRVETQYF
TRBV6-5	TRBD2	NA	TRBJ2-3	TGTGCCAGCAGTTTAGGGACTAGTATGGATACGCAGTATTTT	CASSLGTSMDTQYF
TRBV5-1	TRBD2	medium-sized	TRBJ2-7	TGCGCCAGCAGCTTGTCTAGCGGGGACTACGAGCAGTACTTC	CASSLSSGDYEQYF
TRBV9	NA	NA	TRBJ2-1	TGTGCCAGCAGCGTAGAGGGGGGAGGCTACAATGAGCAGTTCTTC	CASSVEGGGYNEQFF
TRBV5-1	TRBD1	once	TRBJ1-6	TGCGCCAGCAGCTTGGCGACAGGGGTAGGTTCACCCCTCCACTTT	CASSLATGVGSPLHF
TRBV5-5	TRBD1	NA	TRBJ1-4	TGTGCCAGCAGTTCCGGGACAGGGGAGGAAAAACTGTTTTTT	CASSSGTGEEKLFF
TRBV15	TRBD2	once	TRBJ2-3	TGTGCCACCAGCAGAGGGGTTGGACTAGCTGATACGCAGTATTTT	CATSRGVGLADTQYF
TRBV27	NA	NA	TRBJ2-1	TGTGCCAGCAGTTACCTGACTCGCAATGAGCAGTTCTTC	CASSYLTRNEQFF
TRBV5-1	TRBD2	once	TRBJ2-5	TGCGCCAGCAGCTTGAGACTAGCGGGAGGGCCAGGGGAGACCCAGTACTTC	CASSLRLAGGPGETQYF
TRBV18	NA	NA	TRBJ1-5	TGTGCCAGCTCGCCCCTGGAGAATCAGCCCCAGCATTTT	CASSPLENQPQHF
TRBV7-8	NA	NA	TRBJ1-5	TGTGCCAGCAGCCCCGTGGGAAGGGAAGGTCAGCCCCAGCATTTT	CASSPVGREGQPQHF
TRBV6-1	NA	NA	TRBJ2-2	TGTGCCAGCATGCGAAGGGGTAACACCGGGGAGCTGTTTTTT	CASMRRGNTGELFF
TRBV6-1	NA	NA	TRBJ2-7	TGTGCCAGCAGAGGATCCCGACCGAGCTCCTACGAGCAGTACTTC	CASRGSRPSSYEQYF
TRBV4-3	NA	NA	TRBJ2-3	TGCGCCAGCAGCCCCTCAACCCGAGGGTACACAGATACGCAGTATTTT	CASSPSTRGYTDTQYF
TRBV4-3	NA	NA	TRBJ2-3	TGCGCCAGCAGCCAAGTTATGGGGGGAACGCAGTATTTT	CASSQVMGGTQYF
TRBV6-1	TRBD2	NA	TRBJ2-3	TGTGCCAGCAGTGTGACTAGCGGGGTCACAGATACGCAGTATTTT	CASSVTSGVTDTQYF
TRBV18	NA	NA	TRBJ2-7	TGTGCCAGCTCATTATCCGGACGGTCCTACGAGCAGTACTTC	CASSLSGRSYEQYF
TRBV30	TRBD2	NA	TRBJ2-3	TGTGCCTGGAGTGGGGGACTAGCGGGAGTAGAAGATACGCAGTATTTT	CAWSGGLAGVEDTQYF
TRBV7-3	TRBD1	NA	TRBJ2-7	TGTGCCAGCAGCAGATTGGGACAGGTCGGCGAGCAGTACTTC	CASSRLGQVGEQYF